This entry features one T cell receptor (beta chain) sequence. With 60 Vbeta and 13 Jbeta primers, the PCR was carried out. Produced via immunoSEQ multiplex PCR; TCRdb's table is partial and in-frame only. This repertoire shows about 110,000 clones, roughly 71% found once; its top ten account for about 5.5%. The source of the sample is a study of cytomegalovirus exposure and HLA in healthy donors. Germline loops: CDR1 LGHNA, CDR2 YNFKEQ. This CDR3 region has 17 residues. The V gene end was trimmed by 4 bases and the J gene end by 5 bases; junction bases not matched to a gene: 13. The TCR originated in a woman in her 70s in good health and CMV-seropositive. Source material: PBMCs. The chain couples TRBV4-2 to TRBJ2-7; 11 bases are shared with TRBD2. This CDR3 is CASSRPGSSGGAHEQYF. CDR3 in DNA: TGTGCCAGCAGCCGTCCCGGAAGTAGCGGGGGGGCCCACGAGCAGTACTTC.